The sequence of this TCR beta chain was determined in a study of identical twins. General observations from the study: The study found excess low generation probability among twin-shared out-of-frame alpha sequences. Memory repertoires lacked the insertion deficit that abundant cord blood beta clonotypes showed. Surplus twin overlap in beta out-of-frame sequences was less pronounced.

A universal primer site was incorporated via template switching, and the cDNA contained unique molecular identifiers. Each CDR3 protein is one row after TCRdb ran MiXCR on the 5' RACE reads. The sample has 300,000 to 400,000 distinct CDR3 sequences; about 12% are singletons. This clonotype occurred a few times. Antigen specificity is unknown. The CDR3 extends over 17 amino acids. CDR1 is KGHDR and CDR2 is SFDVKD in the germline V gene. V was clipped by 0 bases and J by 1 base; unmatched bases: 6. Another study also made use of these data, one on yellow fever vaccine responses in identical twins.

The source of this sequence is a woman under 30 in good health. This chain links TRBV24-1 with TRBJ2-5; TRBD1 matches at 8 bases. The sequenced material came from CD8+ T cells sorted from blood. The CDR3 DNA reads as TGTGCCACCAGTGATTTGACTGGGACAGGCATCCAAGAGACCCAGTACTTC. Its translation is CATSDLTGTGIQETQYF.